These 5 T cell receptor beta chains share one sample of origin, sequenced in a study of T cell changes during pregnancy in multiple sclerosis. The repertoire was sequenced with immunoSEQ multiplex PCR; TCRdb's copy has only in-frame clones and lacks some. The sample yields 50,000 to 65,000 clones, approximately 90% seen once. Source: peripheral blood, taken in the first trimester of pregnancy. These receptors were collected from a female donor in good health, enrolled as a control in a pregnancy study.

With respect to this clone: Germline is not matched at one junction end, which may reflect a read error. This sequence joins TRBV2 and TRBJ1-1; D uncertain. The CDR3 covers 11 residues. Per germline, CDR1 SNHLY and CDR2 FYNNEI. Written as DNA, the CDR3 is TGTGCCAGCAGTGTGGAGCCAATTCTATACTTT. It specifies CASSVEPILYF.

This CDR3 reads CAWSVQGKLFF. CDR3 coding DNA: TGTGCCTGGAGTGTACAGGGAAAACTGTTTTTT. V is TRBV30 and J is TRBJ1-4; D is possibly TRBD1 (6 bases). The V gene's germline CDR1 is GTSNPN and CDR2 SVGIG (reference sequence). The CDR3 is 11 amino acids. V lost 0 bases, J lost 10 bases, and 6 bases lay in between.

The V and J genes are TRBV15 and TRBJ2-1; TRBD2 matches at 9 bases. There are 16 residues in the CDR3. V trimming: 2 bases; J trimming: 0 bases; junction bases outside the gene matches: 2. The germline CDR1 and CDR2 sequences are LNHNV and YYDKDF (reference sequence). The CDR3 DNA reads as TGTGCCACCAGCAGACTAGCGGGGAGCTCCTACAATGAGCAGTTCTTC. Translation: CATSRLAGSSYNEQFF. Full variable domain (rest looked up from reference TRBV15 and TRBJ2-1): DAMVIQNPRYQVTQFGKPVTLSCSQTLNHNVMYWYQQKSSQAPKLLFHYYDKDFNNEADTPDNFQSRRPNTSFCFLDIRSPGLGDTAMYLCATSRLAGSSYNEQFFGPGTRLTVL.

There are a few counts of this clone. This chain uses TRBV29-1 with TRBJ2-5; TRBD2 agrees at 11 bases. Germline CDR1 is SQVTM and CDR2 is ANQGSEA. The CDR3 runs to 13 residues. J gave up 5 bases and V 8 bases, and 7 bases lay outside the gene matches. The CDR3 coding sequence is TGCAGCCTTCGACTAGCGGGGCCGGAGACCCAGTACTTC. Encoded protein: CSLRLAGPETQYF.

The V gene is TRBV2, the J gene TRBJ2-1, with 14 positions matching TRBD2. V gave up 3 bases and J gave up 10 bases; unmatched junction bases: 5. Germline values: CDR1 SNHLY, CDR2 FYNNEI. This CDR3 is built from 15 residues. The CDR3 loop reads CASSEGLAGVGEQFF. The CDR3 bases are TGTGCCAGCAGTGAGGGACTAGCGGGAGTCGGCGAGCAGTTCTTC. The full variable domain, rest sourced from reference TRBV2 and TRBJ2-1, is EPEVTQTPSHQVTQMGQEVILRCVPISNHLYFYWYRQILGQKVEFLVSFYNNEISEKSEIFDDQFSVERPDGSNFTLKIRSTKLEDSAMYFCASSEGLAGVGEQFFGPGTRLTVL.